The 20 T cell receptor beta chains given below trace back to one sample, sequenced in a study of shared clonotypes between healthy human individuals. Produced via immunoSEQ multiplex PCR; TCRdb's table is partial and in-frame only. The top ten hold approximately 1% of the sample, which has some 1,900,000 clones, about 95% seen once. CD8 cells regarded as naive lacked CD45RO, were positively chosen for CCR7, and omitted terminally differentiated effector memory CD45RA+ cells. Material for sequencing was naive CD8+ T cells sorted from blood. The receptor source for this set is a man aged 18 to 30 in good health.

A few counts support this clone. The genes are TRBV30 and TRBJ1-1; D gene uncertain. The CDR3 contains 8 residues. Germline V gene sequence: CDR1 GTSNPN, CDR2 SVGIG (reference sequence). Trimming pared 1 base from V and 9 bases from J, leaving 0 bases between. The CDR3 protein is CAWSEAFF. In nucleotides, the CDR3 is TGTGCCTGGAGTGAAGCTTTCTTT.

V usage is TRBV4-1 and J usage is TRBJ2-2; D ambiguous. CDR1 is MGHRA, CDR2 YSYEKL, per germline. The CDR3 extends over 13 amino acids. V lost 4 bases and J lost 0, with 3 bases in between. Here the CDR3 reads CASSPPNTGELFF. The CDR3 DNA reads TGCGCCAGCAGCCCACCGAACACCGGGGAGCTGTTTTTT.

As concerns this clone: This specimen includes other DNA sequences encoding the same CDR3. The V and J genes are TRBV5-6 and TRBJ2-1; no definite D call. The CDR3 contains 12 residues. Between the trimmed V and J ends, which lost 2 bases and 5 bases, there was a span of 5 bases. Germline values: CDR1 SGHDT, CDR2 YYEEEE. For the CDR3, the DNA is TGTGCCAGCAGCTTACTGGACAATGAGCAGTTCTTC. This sequence encodes CASSLLDNEQFF. The full variable domain, completed using reference TRBV5-6 and TRBJ2-1, is DAGVTQSPTHLIKTRGQQVTLRCSPKSGHDTVSWYQQALGQGPQFIFQYYEEEERQRGNFPDRFSGHQFPNYSSELNVNALLLGDSALYLCASSLLDNEQFFGPGTRLTVL.

This clone has only one observation. This CDR3 is also generated by other DNA sequences in the sample. The rearrangement joins TRBV4-3 to TRBJ2-5; a weak D match, TRBD2 (5 bases). CDR3 size: 15 residues. Germline CDR1 LGHNA, CDR2 YSLEER. The V end lost 1 base, the J end lost 4 bases, and 13 bases lay between the germline ends. The CDR3 is CASSQVRGVGETQYF. The CDR3, as DNA: TGCGCCAGCAGCCAAGTACGGGGTGTGGGAGAGACCCAGTACTTC.

V usage is TRBV23-1 and J usage is TRBJ2-7; 7 bases are a match to TRBD1. TRBV23-1 is identified as an open reading frame with a role that is uncertain. The CDR3 totals 12 residues. The junction had 4 bases not matched to a gene; V was cut back by 10 bases and J by 1 base. For the CDR3, the DNA is TGCGCCAATGAGACAGGGTCCTACGAGCAGTACTTC. Translating it yields CANETGSYEQYF.

This chain links TRBV5-6 with TRBJ1-1; 7 nucleotides line up with TRBD1. This CDR3 spans 15 amino acids. Germline V gene lookup returns CDR1 SGHDT and CDR2 YYEEEE. V shed 4 bases, J shed 5 bases, and the junction held 11 bases outside the gene matches. The CDR3 nucleotides read TGTGCCAGCAGCGTTGACAGGGAATGGAAAACTGAAGCTTTCTTT. Its protein is CASSVDREWKTEAFF.

The chain combines TRBV12-5 with TRBJ2-7, with 7 bases identical to TRBD2. The V gene end was trimmed by 1 base and the J gene end by 4 bases; junction bases not matched to a gene: 10. CDR3 size: 16 residues. The V gene's germline CDR1 is LGHNT and CDR2 FRNRAP. DNA for the CDR3: TGTGCTAGTGGTTTGGGGGCTAGCGGTGCGGGGTACGAGCAGTACTTC. Amino acid sequence: CASGLGASGAGYEQYF.

The chain has TRBV5-1 and TRBJ2-7, with TRBD2 identical over 7 bases. The trim removed 4 bases at V and 3 bases at J, leaving 10 bases unmatched. From germline, CDR1 is SGHRS and CDR2 YFSETQ. The CDR3 is 15 residues long. CDR3 amino acids: CASSPAGEISYEQYF. CDR3 sequence (DNA): TGCGCCAGCAGCCCCGCGGGGGAGATTAGCTACGAGCAGTACTTC.

The V and J genes are TRBV10-2 and TRBJ1-3; D call uncertain. The CDR3 spans 16 residues. V was pared by 0 bases and J by 0 bases, with 9 bases between. Germline V lookup: CDR1 WSHSY, CDR2 SAAADI. This chain's CDR3 is CASSESRVYSGNTIYF. CDR3 DNA: TGCGCCAGCAGTGAGTCTCGGGTCTACTCTGGAAACACCATATATTTT.

The CDR3 nucleotides are TGCGCCAGCAGCCAGGTACGGACAGACGGGGCCAACGTCCTGACTTTC. This translates into CASSQVRTDGANVLTF. The rearrangement links TRBV4-1 to TRBJ2-6; D possibly corresponds to TRBD1 (6 bases). CDR1 and CDR2 from the germline V gene are MGHRA and YSYEKL. Trimming cost V 3 bases and J 4 bases, with 13 bases left between them. The CDR3 runs to 16 residues.

The rearrangement links TRBV23-1 to TRBJ2-1, with TRBD2 identical over 11 bases. TRBV23-1 is an ORF for which the function is uncertain. The CDR3 totals 15 residues. Trimming cost V 6 bases and J 7 bases; bases outside gene matches: 8. Here the CDR3 DNA reads TGCGCCAGCAGACCACTAGCGGGAGTTTGGAATGAGCAGTTCTTC. Translation: CASRPLAGVWNEQFF.

The chain has TRBV7-9 and TRBJ2-5; possibly TRBD2 for D (5 bases). V lost 0 bases, J lost 2 bases, and 7 bases lay in between. The CDR3 sequence is 14 residues long. Germline V gene sequence: CDR1 SEHNR, CDR2 FQNEAQ (reference sequence). The CDR3 coding sequence is TGTGCCAGCAGCTTAGCGGACTCTCAAGAGACCCAGTACTTC. It specifies CASSLADSQETQYF.

V and J are TRBV4-3 and TRBJ2-1, with TRBD1 matching 9 bases. J was trimmed by 7 bases and V by 8 bases; bases with no gene match: 9. The germline CDR1 and CDR2 sequences are LGHNA and YSLEER. The CDR3 covers 14 residues. CDR3 DNA: TGCGCCAGCTCCCAGGGGACAGGGCCAAATGAGCAGTTCTTC. Protein: CASSQGTGPNEQFF.

This chain connects TRBV5-1 to TRBJ1-6; TRBD1 agrees at 9 bases. Germline-derived CDR1 and CDR2 are SGHRS and YFSETQ. Trimming cost V 3 bases and J 9 bases; bases outside gene matches: 4. The CDR3 has 14 residues. CDR3 coding DNA: TGCGCCAGCAGCTCGGGGACAGGGATTTCACCCCTCCACTTT. It codes for CASSSGTGISPLHF.

V and J are TRBV30 and TRBJ1-2; D gene uncertain. Germline V CDR1 and CDR2: GTSNPN, SVGIG (reference sequence). The CDR3 covers 15 residues. V lost 0 bases and J lost 0, with 11 bases in between. CDR3 sequence (DNA): TGTGCCTGGAGTGTACTACAACTGACTAACTATGGCTACACCTTC. Its protein is CAWSVLQLTNYGYTF.

As for this clone: Distinct nucleotide sequences in the sample also encode this CDR3. The chain is built from TRBV5-1 and TRBJ2-7; 7 bases line up with TRBD1. V shed 3 bases and J 2 bases; nucleotides not matched to a gene: 2. The length of the CDR3 is 13 residues. CDR1 SGHRS and CDR2 YFSETQ come from the germline V gene. CDR3 sequence (DNA): TGCGCCAGCAGCTCTGGGACAGCCTACGAGCAGTACTTC. Its translation is CASSSGTAYEQYF. Using reference TRBV5-1 and TRBJ2-7 for the parts outside the CDR3, the full variable domain is KAGVTQTPRYLIKTRGQQVTLSCSPISGHRSVSWYQQTPGQGLQFLFEYFSETQRNKGNFPGRFSGRQFSNSRSEMNVSTLELGDSALYLCASSSGTAYEQYFGPGTRLTVT.

The chain links TRBV18 to TRBJ2-7; the D gene is possibly TRBD2 (6 bases). Trimming removed 3 bases at V and 3 bases at J, with 15 bases between. Per the germline V gene, CDR1 is KGHSH and CDR2 is LQKENI. This CDR3 spans 15 amino acids. This CDR3 is CASSPPTSALYEQYF. In DNA, the CDR3 is TGTGCCAGCTCACCCCCGACTAGTGCGCTCTACGAGCAGTACTTC.

The table lists this clone with a few counts. This chain uses TRBV5-1 with TRBJ1-6; 7 bases agree with TRBD1. Germline CDR1 is SGHRS and CDR2 is YFSETQ. CDR3 size: 15 residues. V shed 0 bases, J shed 7 bases, and the junction held 4 bases outside the gene matches. The DNA for the CDR3 is TGCGCCAGCAGCTTGGATGCAGGGGGGAATTCACCCCTCCACTTT. The encoded protein is CASSLDAGGNSPLHF.

V gene TRBV4-1 combines with J gene TRBJ2-7; D call uncertain. The V end lost 0 bases, the J end lost 6 bases, and 12 bases lay between the germline ends. The germline gives CDR1 MGHRA, CDR2 YSYEKL. This CDR3 contains 14 residues. The CDR3 is CASSQEAASTEQYF. The CDR3 DNA follows: TGCGCCAGCAGCCAAGAGGCAGCTTCCACCGAGCAGTACTTC.

The rearrangement joins TRBV10-1 to TRBJ2-7; 8 bases map to TRBD2. The germline V gene encodes CDR1 WNHNN and CDR2 SYGVQD (reference sequence). The CDR3 runs 15 residues. Unmatched junction bases numbered 14, after V lost 6 bases and J lost 7 bases. CDR3 loop: CASSAELAAGEEQYF. The CDR3 bases are TGCGCCAGCAGCGCGGAACTAGCGGCCGGGGAAGAGCAGTACTTC.